This T cell receptor beta chain derives from a study of blood T cell repertoires in COVID-19. Assay used: immunoSEQ multiplex PCR; TCRdb lists only in-frame clones, some missing. The sample holds about 300,000 clones; 90% are singletons and the top ten take approximately 6%. It was during active infection that Seattle patients were enrolled and then longitudinally followed. Trimming shortened V by 2 bases and J by 5 bases, and 10 bases separated the two germline ends. Per the germline V gene, CDR1 is SNHLY and CDR2 is FYNNEI. This CDR3 is 13 amino acids long. The sequence came from a woman in her forties or fifties with COVID-19, enrolled during active disease. V usage is TRBV2 and J usage is TRBJ2-7; possible D gene TRBD1, 5 bases. The source material was peripheral blood. CDR3 DNA sequence: TGTGCCAGCAGTGAAAGACAGCTCCACGAGCAGTACTTC. Translating gives CASSERQLHEQYF.